This T cell receptor (beta chain) was retrieved from a study of PD-1 blockade in classical Hodgkin lymphoma. Study results and caveats: Complete responders' diversity at baseline resembled that of newly diagnosed patients. When nivolumab was started under 1 year after ASCT, patients were excluded. Significantly greater TCR diversity emerged by C4D1 in CD4+ cells but not CD8+ cells.

Only in-frame clones appear in the TCRdb table, and some are missing; sequencing was by immunoSEQ multiplex PCR. The sample includes about 100,000 clones, around 88% seen only once; the top ten take 6.5% to 7.5%. Relapse after autologous stem cell transplantation occurred in every patient, and brentuximab vedotin exposure varied. In this sample, this clone turned up once. Its specificity is unknown. The CDR3 runs to 16 residues. With 5 bases clipped from V and 5 bases from J, the junction kept 9 bases outside the gene matches. Germline CDR1 MNHEY, CDR2 SMNVEV (reference sequence). The receptor comes from a human donor with classical Hodgkin lymphoma. The source material was peripheral blood mononuclear cells (PBMCs), sampled before the second cycle of nivolumab. The rearrangement links TRBV27 to TRBJ2-1; 10 bases line up with TRBD2. CDR3 DNA: TGTGCCAGCAGTCACCTAGCGGGGGCCCTTAACAATGAGCAGTTCTTC. As protein: CASSHLAGALNNEQFF.